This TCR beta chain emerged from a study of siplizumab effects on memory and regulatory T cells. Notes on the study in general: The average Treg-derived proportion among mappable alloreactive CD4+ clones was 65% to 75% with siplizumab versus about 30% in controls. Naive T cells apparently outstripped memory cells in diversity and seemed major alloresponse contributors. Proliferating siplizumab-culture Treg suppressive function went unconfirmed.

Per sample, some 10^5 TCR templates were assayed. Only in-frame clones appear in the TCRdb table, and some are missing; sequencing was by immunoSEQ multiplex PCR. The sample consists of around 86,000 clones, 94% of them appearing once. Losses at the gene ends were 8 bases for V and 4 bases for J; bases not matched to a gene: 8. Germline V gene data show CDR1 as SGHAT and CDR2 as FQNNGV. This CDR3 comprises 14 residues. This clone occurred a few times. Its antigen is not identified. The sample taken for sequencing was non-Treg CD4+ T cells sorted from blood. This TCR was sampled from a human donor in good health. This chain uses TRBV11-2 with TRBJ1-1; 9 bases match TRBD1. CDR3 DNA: TGTGCCAGCGACACAGGGGGCAGGGGCACTGAAGCTTTCTTT. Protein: CASDTGGRGTEAFF.